This T cell receptor beta chain was observed in a study of blood T cell repertoires in COVID-19. Study-wide background: There were acute and convalescent COVID-19 samples, and they came from the United States, Italy and Spain. T cells, B-cell-depleted T cells, or PBMCs supplied cDNA or gDNA.

A single count supports this clone. Measured with immunoSEQ multiplex PCR; TCRdb has only the in-frame clones, and not every one. The sample contains about 400,000 clones, 75% to 90% of which appear only once. Germline values: CDR1 SGHVS, CDR2 FQNEAQ. The CDR3 has 13 residues. Trimming cost V 3 bases and J 5 bases, with 10 bases left between them. This TCR was recovered from a woman aged 60 to 75 with COVID-19, enrolled during active disease. This chain connects TRBV7-8 to TRBJ1-2; maybe TRBD1 (5 bases). The sample taken for sequencing was peripheral blood. The chain's CDR3 is CASSFRKGYGYTF. The DNA of the CDR3 is TGTGCCAGCAGCTTTAGGAAGGGGTATGGCTACACCTTC.